This T cell receptor (beta chain) was sequenced for a study of blood T cell repertoires in COVID-19. About the research overall: T cells, B-cell-depleted T cells, or PBMCs provided the cDNA or gDNA that served as material.

Per the original data handling: Amplification with reference gene primers provided the estimates of nucleated cell counts. Libraries were prepared by immunoSEQ multiplex PCR; TCRdb keeps only in-frame clonotypes and omits some of them. The DNA was the basis for D and trimming; V, J and clone size are from that table. The table includes 110,000 or so clones, 60% to 85% detected once. There are 19 residues in the CDR3. Unmatched junction bases numbered 14, after V lost 0 bases and J lost 5 bases. The germline CDR1 and CDR2 sequences are SGHTA and FQGNSA. The chain is built from TRBV7-2 and TRBJ1-4, with 8 positions matching TRBD1. Sequenced material: peripheral blood. The clonotype comes from a man between 65 and 79 years old with acute or convalescent COVID-19. CDR3 bases: TGTGCCAGCAGCTTAGCGCATGGACAGGGTGGATCGATAAATGAAAAACTGTTTTTT. As protein: CASSLAHGQGGSINEKLFF.